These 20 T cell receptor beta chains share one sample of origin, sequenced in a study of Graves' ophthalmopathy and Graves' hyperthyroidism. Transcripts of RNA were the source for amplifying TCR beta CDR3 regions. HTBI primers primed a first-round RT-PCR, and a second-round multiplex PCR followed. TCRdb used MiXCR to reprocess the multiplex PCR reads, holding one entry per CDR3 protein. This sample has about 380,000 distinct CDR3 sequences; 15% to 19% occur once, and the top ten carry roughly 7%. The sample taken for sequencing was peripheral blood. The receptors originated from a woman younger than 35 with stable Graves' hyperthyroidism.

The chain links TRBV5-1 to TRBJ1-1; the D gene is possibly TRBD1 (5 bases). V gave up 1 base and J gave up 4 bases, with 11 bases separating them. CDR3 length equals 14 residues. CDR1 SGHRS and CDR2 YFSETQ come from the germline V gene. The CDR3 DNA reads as TGCGCCAGCAGCTTGTGGGGGGGGAGCACTGAAGCTTTCTTT. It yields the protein CASSLWGGSTEAFF.

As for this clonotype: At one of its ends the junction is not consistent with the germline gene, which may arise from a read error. The CDR3 protein is CASSTNQETEFF. The CDR3 nucleotides are TGTGCCAGCAGTACGAACCAAGAGACCGAGTTCTTC. V is TRBV6-2 or TRBV6-3 and J is TRBJ2-5; D remains unclear. This CDR3 region has 12 residues. In germline, CDR1 is MNHEY, CDR2 SVGEGT.

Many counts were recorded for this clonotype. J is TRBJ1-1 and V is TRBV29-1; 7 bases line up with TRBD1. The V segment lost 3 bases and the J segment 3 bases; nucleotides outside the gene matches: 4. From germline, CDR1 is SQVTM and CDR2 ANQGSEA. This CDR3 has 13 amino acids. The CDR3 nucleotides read TGCAGCGTTGATAGGGGGCGAGACACTGAAGCTTTCTTT. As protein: CSVDRGRDTEAFF.

CDR3 nucleotides: TGTGCCACCAGCAGAGAGGGCGGGAGAACCCCCTACGAGCAGTACTTC. Translated, it gives CATSREGGRTPYEQYF. The chain employs TRBV15 and TRBJ2-7, with TRBD2 matching 7 bases. This CDR3 region has 16 residues. The V segment lost 0 bases and the J segment 2 bases; nucleotides outside the gene matches: 7. CDR1 is LNHNV, CDR2 YYDKDF, per germline (reference sequence).

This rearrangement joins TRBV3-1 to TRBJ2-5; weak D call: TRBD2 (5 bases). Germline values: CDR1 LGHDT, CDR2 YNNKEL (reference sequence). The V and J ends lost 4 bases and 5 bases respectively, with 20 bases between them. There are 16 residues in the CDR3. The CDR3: CASSPRTRNYIETQYF. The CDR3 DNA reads TGTGCCAGCAGCCCCCGGACTCGGAATTATATCGAGACCCAGTACTTC.

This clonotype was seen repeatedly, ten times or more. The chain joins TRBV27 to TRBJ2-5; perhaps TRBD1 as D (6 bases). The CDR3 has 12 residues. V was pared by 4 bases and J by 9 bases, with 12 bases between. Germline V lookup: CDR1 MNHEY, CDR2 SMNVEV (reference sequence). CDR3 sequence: CASSSRGEAQYF. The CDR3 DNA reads TGTGCCAGCAGTTCCAGGGGTGAGGCCCAGTACTTC.

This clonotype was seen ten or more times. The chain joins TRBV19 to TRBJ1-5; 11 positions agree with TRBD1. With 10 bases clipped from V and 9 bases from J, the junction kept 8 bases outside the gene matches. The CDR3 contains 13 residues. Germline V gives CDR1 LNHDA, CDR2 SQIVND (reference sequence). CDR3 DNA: TGTGCCAAGGGGGGACAGGGGGGCCCGCCCCAGCATTTT. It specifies CAKGGQGGPPQHF.

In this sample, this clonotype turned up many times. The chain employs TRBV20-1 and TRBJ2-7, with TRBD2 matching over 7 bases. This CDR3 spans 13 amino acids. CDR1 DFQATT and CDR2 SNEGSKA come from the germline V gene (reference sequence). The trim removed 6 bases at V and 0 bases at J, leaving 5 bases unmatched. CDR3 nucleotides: TGCAGTGCCCACGGCGGGGGCTCCTACGAGCAGTACTTC. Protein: CSAHGGGSYEQYF.

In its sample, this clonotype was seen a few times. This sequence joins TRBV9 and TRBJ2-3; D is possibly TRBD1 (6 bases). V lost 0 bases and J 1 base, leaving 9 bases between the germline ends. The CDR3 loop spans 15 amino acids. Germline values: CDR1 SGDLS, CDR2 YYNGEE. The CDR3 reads CASSVGGHGTDTQYF. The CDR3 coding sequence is TGTGCCAGCAGCGTAGGGGGGCACGGCACAGATACGCAGTATTTT.

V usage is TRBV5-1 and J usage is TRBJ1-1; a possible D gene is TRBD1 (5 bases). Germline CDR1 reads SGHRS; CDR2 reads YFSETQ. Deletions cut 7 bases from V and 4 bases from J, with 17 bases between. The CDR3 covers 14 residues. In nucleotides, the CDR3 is TGCGCCAGCGGGGGTTGGGGTTCCGGCACTGAAGCTTTCTTT. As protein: CASGGWGSGTEAFF.

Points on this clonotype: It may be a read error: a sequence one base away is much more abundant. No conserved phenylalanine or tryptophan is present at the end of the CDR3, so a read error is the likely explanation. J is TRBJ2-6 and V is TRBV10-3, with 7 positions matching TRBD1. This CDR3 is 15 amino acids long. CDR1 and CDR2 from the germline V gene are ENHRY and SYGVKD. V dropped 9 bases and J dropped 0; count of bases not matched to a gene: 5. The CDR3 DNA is TGTGCCATTAGGGACAGCCGCTCTGGGGCCAACGTCCTGACTGTC. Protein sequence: CAIRDSRSGANVLTV.

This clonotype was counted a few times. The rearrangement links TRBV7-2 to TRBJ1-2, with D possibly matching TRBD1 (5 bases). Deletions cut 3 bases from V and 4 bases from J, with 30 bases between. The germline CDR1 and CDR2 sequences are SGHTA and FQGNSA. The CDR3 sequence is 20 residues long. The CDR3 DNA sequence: TGTGCCAGCAGCTTTTCGTCCGTGTGGGGGGAAGCGGGAGATGCCTATGGCTACACCTTC. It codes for CASSFSSVWGEAGDAYGYTF.

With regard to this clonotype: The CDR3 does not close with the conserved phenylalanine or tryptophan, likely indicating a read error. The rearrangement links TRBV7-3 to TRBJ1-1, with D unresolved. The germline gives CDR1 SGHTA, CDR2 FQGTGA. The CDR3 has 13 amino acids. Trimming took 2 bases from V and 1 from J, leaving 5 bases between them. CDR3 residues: CASSLETNTEAFV. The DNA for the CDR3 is TGTGCCAGCAGCTTAGAGACGAACACTGAAGCTTTCGTT.

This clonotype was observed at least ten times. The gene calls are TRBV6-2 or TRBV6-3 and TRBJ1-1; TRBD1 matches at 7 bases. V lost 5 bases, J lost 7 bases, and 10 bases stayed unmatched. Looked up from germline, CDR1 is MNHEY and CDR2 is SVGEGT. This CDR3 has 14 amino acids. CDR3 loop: CASSQAGGADEAFF. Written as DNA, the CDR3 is TGTGCCAGCAGTCAAGCAGGGGGAGCGGATGAAGCTTTCTTT.

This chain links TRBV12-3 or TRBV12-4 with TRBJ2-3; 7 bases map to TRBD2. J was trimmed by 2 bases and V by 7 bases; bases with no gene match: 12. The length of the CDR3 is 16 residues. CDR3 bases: TGTGCCAGCAATCGCCGTGGGCGGGGGTACACAGATACGCAGTATTTT. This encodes CASNRRGRGYTDTQYF.

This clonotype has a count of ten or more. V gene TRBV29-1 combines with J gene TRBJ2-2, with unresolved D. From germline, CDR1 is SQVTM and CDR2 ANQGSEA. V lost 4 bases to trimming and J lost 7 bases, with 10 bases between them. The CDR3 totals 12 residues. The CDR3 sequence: CSVGLGHGELFF. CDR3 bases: TGCAGCGTTGGTTTAGGGCACGGGGAGCTGTTTTTT.

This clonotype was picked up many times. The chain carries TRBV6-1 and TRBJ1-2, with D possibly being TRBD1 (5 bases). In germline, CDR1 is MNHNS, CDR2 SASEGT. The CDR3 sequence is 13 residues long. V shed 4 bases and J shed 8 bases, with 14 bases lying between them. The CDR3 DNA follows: TGTGCCAGCAGTGTGCGCCGGGACGAAGGCTACACCTTC. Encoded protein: CASSVRRDEGYTF.

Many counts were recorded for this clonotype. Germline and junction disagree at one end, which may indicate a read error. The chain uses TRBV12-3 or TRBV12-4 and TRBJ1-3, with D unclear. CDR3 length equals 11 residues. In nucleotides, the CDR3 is TGTGCCAGCAGTTCTGGGAACACCATATATTTT. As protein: CASSSGNTIYF.

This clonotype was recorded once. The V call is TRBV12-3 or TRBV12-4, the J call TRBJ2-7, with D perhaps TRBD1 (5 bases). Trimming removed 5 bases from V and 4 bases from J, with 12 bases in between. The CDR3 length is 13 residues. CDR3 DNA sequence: TGTGCCAGCAGTATAGGGGTGGGGTACGAGCAGTACTTC. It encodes CASSIGVGYEQYF.

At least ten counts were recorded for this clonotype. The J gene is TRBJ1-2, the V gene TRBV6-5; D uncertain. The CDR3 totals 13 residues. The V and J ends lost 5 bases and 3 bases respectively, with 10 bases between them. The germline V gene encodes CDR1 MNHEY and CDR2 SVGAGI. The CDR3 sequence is CASSRREDYGYTF. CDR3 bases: TGTGCCAGCAGTCGTAGGGAGGACTATGGCTACACCTTC.